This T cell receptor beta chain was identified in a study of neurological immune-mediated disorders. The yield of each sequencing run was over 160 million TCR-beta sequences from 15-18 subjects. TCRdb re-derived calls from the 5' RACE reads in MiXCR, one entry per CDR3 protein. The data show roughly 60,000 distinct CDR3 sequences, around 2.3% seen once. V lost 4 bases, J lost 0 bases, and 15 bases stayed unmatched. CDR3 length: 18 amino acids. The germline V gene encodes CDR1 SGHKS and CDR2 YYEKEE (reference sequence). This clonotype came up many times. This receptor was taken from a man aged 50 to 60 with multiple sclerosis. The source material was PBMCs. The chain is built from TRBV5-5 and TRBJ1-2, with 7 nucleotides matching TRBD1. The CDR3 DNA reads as TGTGCCAGCAGCCCCCTCTTCCGAGACAGGGTAGCTAACTATGGCTACACCTTC. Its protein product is CASSPLFRDRVANYGYTF.